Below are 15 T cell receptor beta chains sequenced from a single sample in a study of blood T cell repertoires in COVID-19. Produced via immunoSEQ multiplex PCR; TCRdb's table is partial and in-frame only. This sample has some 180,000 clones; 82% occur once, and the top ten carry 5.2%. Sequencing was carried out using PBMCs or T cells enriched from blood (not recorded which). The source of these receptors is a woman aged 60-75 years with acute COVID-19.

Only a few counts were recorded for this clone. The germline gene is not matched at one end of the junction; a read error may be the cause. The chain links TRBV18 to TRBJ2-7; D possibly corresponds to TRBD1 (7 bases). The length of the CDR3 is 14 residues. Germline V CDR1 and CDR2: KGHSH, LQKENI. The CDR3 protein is CASSSQGGLDVYDF. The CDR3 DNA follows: TGTGCCAGCTCGTCTCAGGGGGGACTTGACGTTTATGACTTC.

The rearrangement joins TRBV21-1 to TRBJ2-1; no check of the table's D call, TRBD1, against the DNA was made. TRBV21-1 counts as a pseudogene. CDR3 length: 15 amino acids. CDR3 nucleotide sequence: TGTGCCAGCAGCCTGGGACAGAACTCCTACAATGAGCAGTTCTTC. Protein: CASSLGQNSYNEQFF.

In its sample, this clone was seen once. The CDR3 region has the DNA TGCAGCGGCCAGGACAGGGGCTTTGAAAAACTGTTTTTT. Its translation is CSGQDRGFEKLFF. The chain has TRBV29-1 and TRBJ1-4; 9 nucleotides agree with TRBD1. The CDR3 covers 13 residues. Trimming removed 7 bases from V and 7 bases from J; junction bases left unmatched: 7. In germline, CDR1 is SQVTM, CDR2 ANQGSEA.

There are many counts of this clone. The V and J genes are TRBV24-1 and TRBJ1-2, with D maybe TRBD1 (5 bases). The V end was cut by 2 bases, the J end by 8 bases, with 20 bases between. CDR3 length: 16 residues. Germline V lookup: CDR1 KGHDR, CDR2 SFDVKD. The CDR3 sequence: CATSDSDPRARWGYTF. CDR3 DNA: TGTGCCACCAGTGATTCCGACCCCAGGGCTCGGTGGGGCTACACCTTC.

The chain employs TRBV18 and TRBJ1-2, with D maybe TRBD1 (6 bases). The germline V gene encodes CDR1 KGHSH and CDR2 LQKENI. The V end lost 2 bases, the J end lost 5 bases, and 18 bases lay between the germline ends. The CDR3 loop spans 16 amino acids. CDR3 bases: TGTGCCAGCTCACCATCCCCAACGGGACACCTATATGGCTACACCTTC. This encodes CASSPSPTGHLYGYTF.

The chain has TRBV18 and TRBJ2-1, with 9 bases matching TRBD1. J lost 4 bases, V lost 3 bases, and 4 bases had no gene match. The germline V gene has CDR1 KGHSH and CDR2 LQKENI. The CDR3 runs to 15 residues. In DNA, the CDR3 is TGTGCCAGCTCACCCGGGACAGGGTCTTACAATGAGCAGTTCTTC. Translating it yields CASSPGTGSYNEQFF.

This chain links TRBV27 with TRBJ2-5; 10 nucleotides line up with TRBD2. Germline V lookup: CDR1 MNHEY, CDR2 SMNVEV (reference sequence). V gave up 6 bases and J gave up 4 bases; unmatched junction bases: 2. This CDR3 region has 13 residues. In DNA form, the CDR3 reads TGTGCCAGCAGAGCGGGGGGGGTAGAGACCCAGTACTTC. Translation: CASRAGGVETQYF.

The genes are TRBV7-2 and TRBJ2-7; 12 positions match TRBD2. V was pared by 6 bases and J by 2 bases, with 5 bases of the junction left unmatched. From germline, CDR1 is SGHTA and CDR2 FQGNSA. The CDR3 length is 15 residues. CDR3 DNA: TGTGCCAGCAGGCTAGCGGGAGGGACCGCCTACGAGCAGTACTTC. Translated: CASRLAGGTAYEQYF.

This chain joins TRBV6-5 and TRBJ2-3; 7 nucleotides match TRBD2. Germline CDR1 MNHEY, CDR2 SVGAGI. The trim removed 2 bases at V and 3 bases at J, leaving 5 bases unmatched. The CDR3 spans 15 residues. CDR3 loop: CASSYSGGGTDTQYF. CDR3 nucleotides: TGTGCCAGCAGTTACAGTGGGGGAGGGACAGATACGCAGTATTTT.

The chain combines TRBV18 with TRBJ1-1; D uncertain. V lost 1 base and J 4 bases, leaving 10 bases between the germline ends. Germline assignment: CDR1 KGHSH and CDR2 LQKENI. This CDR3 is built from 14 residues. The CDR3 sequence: CASSPLFGGTEAFF. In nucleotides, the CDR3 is TGTGCCAGCTCACCACTCTTCGGTGGCACTGAAGCTTTCTTT.

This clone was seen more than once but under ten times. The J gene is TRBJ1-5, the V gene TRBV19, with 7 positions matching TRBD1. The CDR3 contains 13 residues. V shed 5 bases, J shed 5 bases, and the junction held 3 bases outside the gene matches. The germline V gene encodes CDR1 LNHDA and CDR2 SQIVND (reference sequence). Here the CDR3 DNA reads TGTGCCAGTAGTTATGACAGGGATCAGCCCCAGCATTTT. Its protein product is CASSYDRDQPQHF.

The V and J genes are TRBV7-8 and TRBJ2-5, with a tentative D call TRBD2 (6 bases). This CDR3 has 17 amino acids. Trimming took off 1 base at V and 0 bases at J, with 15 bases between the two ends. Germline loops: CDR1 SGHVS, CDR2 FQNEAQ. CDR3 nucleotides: TGTGCCAGCAGCTTAGATTCGGCTAGCGCGAACCAAGAGACCCAGTACTTC. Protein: CASSLDSASANQETQYF.

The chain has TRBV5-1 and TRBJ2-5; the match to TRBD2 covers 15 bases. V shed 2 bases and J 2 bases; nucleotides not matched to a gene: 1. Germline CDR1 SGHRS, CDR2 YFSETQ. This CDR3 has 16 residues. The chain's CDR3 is CASSLGTSGGQETQYF. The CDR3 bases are TGCGCCAGCAGCTTAGGGACTAGCGGGGGGCAAGAGACCCAGTACTTC.

As DNA, the CDR3 is TGTGCCAGCAGCCTCAACAGGGGGCGAAACCAGCCCCAGCATTTT. Its protein product is CASSLNRGRNQPQHF. This chain uses TRBV7-9 with TRBJ1-5, with 9 nucleotides matching TRBD1. The junction had 9 bases not matched to a gene; V was cut back by 5 bases and J by 7 bases. Germline V gene lookup returns CDR1 SEHNR and CDR2 FQNEAQ (reference sequence). There are 15 residues in the CDR3.

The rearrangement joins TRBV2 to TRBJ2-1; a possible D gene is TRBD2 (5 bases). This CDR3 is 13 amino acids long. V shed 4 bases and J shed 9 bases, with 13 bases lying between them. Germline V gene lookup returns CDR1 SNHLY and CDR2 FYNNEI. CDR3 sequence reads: CASSATRGIEQFF. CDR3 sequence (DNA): TGTGCCAGCAGTGCTACTAGAGGTATTGAGCAGTTCTTC.